These 24 T cell receptor beta chains share one sample of origin, sequenced in a study of glioma-infiltrating T cells. Using RNA template, CDR3s of TCR alpha and beta were amplified with iRepertoire arm-PCR. TCRdb used MiXCR to reprocess the multiplex PCR reads, holding one entry per CDR3 protein. Of roughly 200,000 distinct CDR3 sequences listed, around 40% are singletons. Sequencing was performed on glioma tissue, nonneoplastic brain tissue, or PBMCs (not recorded which). The receptor source for this set is a human donor with low-grade glioma or glioblastoma, undergoing nonglioma brain surgery, or in good health (not recorded which).

Many counts were recorded for this clonotype. V gene TRBV6-1 combines with J gene TRBJ1-5, with D perhaps TRBD1 (5 bases). The CDR3 extends over 13 amino acids. Per germline, CDR1 MNHNS and CDR2 SASEGT. V was cut by 4 bases and J by 5 bases, with 9 bases left in between. The CDR3 region has the DNA TGTGCCAGCAGTGGGGGGGGAGATCAGCCCCAGCATTTT. This sequence encodes CASSGGGDQPQHF.

A word on this clonotype: One end of the junction is discordant with germline, which a read error may explain. The chain combines TRBV20-1 with TRBJ1-1; D gene ambiguous. The CDR3 covers 12 residues. Germline-derived CDR1 and CDR2 are DFQATT and SNEGSKA (reference sequence). The CDR3 sequence: CSPLQGYTQAFF. The CDR3 DNA reads TGCAGTCCTCTCCAAGGCTACACTCAAGCTTTCTTT.

The sample holds one count of this clonotype. A read error is possible here, since a much larger clone lies one base away. The chain has TRBV4-1 and TRBJ2-2; D not resolved. CDR1 is MGHRA and CDR2 is YSYEKL in the germline V gene. The CDR3 is made up of 14 amino acids. The CDR3 loop is CANSPTIETGELFF. The CDR3 DNA reads as TGCGCCAACAGCCCTACGATTGAAACCGGGGAGCTGTTTTTT.

A remark on this clonotype: This clone may be a read error of a much larger clone one base away. The chain has TRBV4-1 and TRBJ2-3, with D maybe TRBD2 (5 bases). The germline V gene encodes CDR1 MGHRA and CDR2 YSYEKL. V lost 0 bases and J 11 bases, leaving 18 bases between the germline ends. The CDR3 has 15 residues. The CDR3 here is CASSQEFSASGRQYF. The DNA of the CDR3 is TGCGCCAGCAGCCAAGAATTTTCGGCCAGCGGAAGGCAGTATTTT.

The CDR3 sequence is CASSLGQKMETQYF. The CDR3 nucleotides read TGTGCCAGCAGTTTAGGTCAGAAGATGGAGACCCAGTACTTC. J is TRBJ2-5 and V is TRBV6-2 or TRBV6-3; D call uncertain. Germline CDR1 is MNHEY and CDR2 is SVGEGT. Between the trimmed V and J ends, which lost 4 bases and 5 bases, there was a span of 14 bases. There are 14 residues in the CDR3.

This clonotype has ten or more counts. This chain joins TRBV20-1 and TRBJ2-1, with TRBD2 matching over 11 bases. Germline CDR1 DFQATT, CDR2 SNEGSKA (reference sequence). J was trimmed by 4 bases and V by 0 bases; bases with no gene match: 8. The CDR3 loop spans 17 amino acids. Here the CDR3 reads CSARDLLAGGPYNEQFF. In nucleotides, the CDR3 is TGCAGTGCTAGAGATCTTTTAGCGGGAGGGCCTTACAATGAGCAGTTCTTC.

The V gene is TRBV4-1, the J gene TRBJ2-1; 8 bases map to TRBD2. The CDR3 is made up of 15 amino acids. J was trimmed by 4 bases and V by 6 bases; bases with no gene match: 8. Germline loops: CDR1 MGHRA, CDR2 YSYEKL. The CDR3 DNA follows: TGCGCCAGCAGACAGGGAGCGGGAGTGTACAATGAGCAGTTCTTC. Translation: CASRQGAGVYNEQFF.

This clonotype was observed many times. The rearrangement links TRBV7-8 to TRBJ2-1, with a possible D match to TRBD1 (7 bases). CDR3 length: 16 residues. Germline CDR1 SGHVS, CDR2 FQNEAQ. The ends were cut back, 5 bases at V and 1 base at J, with 15 bases in the middle. CDR3 DNA: TGTGCCAGCAGCGCAAGGCGGGACAGATCCTACAATGAGCAGTTCTTC. This gives the protein CASSARRDRSYNEQFF.

This clonotype showed up just a few times. The chain is built from TRBV14 and TRBJ2-7; the match to TRBD1 covers 7 bases. Trimming took 2 bases from V and 0 from J; bases not matched to a gene: 7. This CDR3 comprises 16 residues. CDR1 is SGHDN and CDR2 is FVKESK in the germline V gene. The CDR3 reads CASSQRTGLSSYEQYF. CDR3 nucleotides: TGTGCCAGCAGCCAAAGGACAGGATTAAGCTCCTACGAGCAGTACTTC.

This clonotype was recorded many times. The chain joins TRBV20-1 to TRBJ2-7; D is possibly TRBD1 (6 bases). V was trimmed by 2 bases and J by 3 bases, leaving 8 bases between them. Germline CDR1 and CDR2: DFQATT and SNEGSKA (reference sequence). CDR3 length equals 12 residues. CDR3 sequence reads: CSARKQGYEQYF. CDR3 in DNA: TGCAGTGCTAGAAAACAGGGCTACGAGCAGTACTTC.

This clonotype was seen more than once but under ten times. The genes are TRBV12-3 or TRBV12-4 and TRBJ1-1, with D maybe TRBD1 (5 bases). There are 15 residues in the CDR3. V was trimmed by 5 bases and J by 1 base, leaving 14 bases between them. The CDR3 DNA sequence: TGTGCCAGCAGTCCGGCAGGGAATCCGAACACTGAAGCTTTCTTT. Its protein product is CASSPAGNPNTEAFF.

About this clonotype itself: One base away lies a much larger clone, so this may be a sequencing read error. The chain employs TRBV20-1 and TRBJ2-4, with 10 bases identical to TRBD2. This CDR3 contains 15 residues. The germline V gene encodes CDR1 DFQATT and CDR2 SNEGSKA (reference sequence). V gave up 6 bases and J gave up 2 bases; unmatched junction bases: 7. The CDR3, as DNA: TGCAGTGCACCCACTAGCGGGGTATCCAAAAACATTCAGTACTTC. Protein sequence: CSAPTSGVSKNIQYF.

On this clonotype: A junction boundary mismatches the germline segment, possibly from a read error. The chain employs TRBV2 and TRBJ2-7; possible D gene TRBD1, 5 bases. The CDR3 extends over 14 amino acids. Germline CDR1 reads SNHLY; CDR2 reads FYNNEI. The CDR3 sequence is CATRKEQGFYEQHF. CDR3 sequence (DNA): TGTGCCACCAGAAAGGAGCAGGGATTCTACGAGCAGCACTTC.

Comment on this clonotype: A much larger clone lies a single base off, so this may be a read error. The chain employs TRBV7-2 and TRBJ2-3; D remains ambiguous. Trimming took 3 bases from V and 3 from J, leaving 13 bases between them. The CDR3 loop spans 15 amino acids. The V gene's germline CDR1 is SGHTA and CDR2 FQGNSA. Here the CDR3 DNA reads TGTGCCAGCAGCTTGGATCTTGCTAGGACAGATACGCAGTATTTT. This translates into CASSLDLARTDTQYF.

This clonotype was counted only a few times. The CDR3 region is CASSPTGNHQPQHF. The CDR3 bases are TGTGCCAGCAGCCCGACAGGGAACCATCAGCCCCAGCATTTT. The chain has TRBV12-3 or TRBV12-4 and TRBJ1-5, with TRBD1 identical over 7 bases. V dropped 6 bases and J dropped 5; count of bases not matched to a gene: 7. The length of the CDR3 is 14 residues.

Points on this clonotype: One junction end does not reproduce the germline sequence, and a read error may be involved. This CDR3 reads CSAIAGGDGANVLTF. Here the CDR3 DNA reads TGCAGTGCTATAGCGGGAGGGGACGGGGCTAACGTCCTGACTTTC. This chain uses TRBV20-1 with TRBJ2-6; 11 bases are a match to TRBD2. There are 15 residues in the CDR3. Germline loops: CDR1 DFQATT, CDR2 SNEGSKA (reference sequence).

In the case of this clonotype: It may be a read error: a sequence one base away is much more abundant. V gene TRBV3-1 combines with J gene TRBJ2-1; D possibly corresponds to TRBD2 (5 bases). V was cut by 4 bases and J by 6 bases, with 16 bases left in between. The CDR3 has 15 amino acids. Germline V gene lookup returns CDR1 LGHDT and CDR2 YNNKEL (reference sequence). CDR3 nucleotide sequence: TGTGCCAGCAGCCCCCCGGGAAAGGGTAGCAATGAGCAGTTCTTC. This gives the protein CASSPPGKGSNEQFF.

The chain has TRBV29-1 and TRBJ1-5; D not certain. V was trimmed by 5 bases and J by 3 bases, leaving 11 bases between them. CDR1 is SQVTM, CDR2 ANQGSEA, per germline. The CDR3 is made up of 13 amino acids. CDR3 sequence (DNA): TGCAGCGTTTATGAGGAAAACAATCAGCCCCAGCATTTT. This encodes CSVYEENNQPQHF.

In its sample, this clonotype was seen a few times. The rearrangement joins TRBV2 to TRBJ1-6, with 7 bases aligning to TRBD1. Germline CDR1 and CDR2: SNHLY and FYNNEI. Trimming cost V 8 bases and J 5 bases; bases outside gene matches: 9. The CDR3 is made up of 15 amino acids. DNA for the CDR3: TGTGCCAGCCATTATGGGACAGAACATAATTCACCCCTCCACTTT. Encoded protein: CASHYGTEHNSPLHF.

In this sample, this clonotype turned up a few times. The chain joins TRBV7-2 to TRBJ1-5, with TRBD1 as a possible D gene (6 bases). The CDR3 has 19 residues. Germline V gives CDR1 SGHTA, CDR2 FQGNSA. V shed 1 base and J shed 0 bases, with 19 bases lying between them. DNA for the CDR3: TGTGCCAGCAGCTTAGGCTCGGGGGGCGCAGGGTATAGCAATCAGCCCCAGCATTTT. Translating it yields CASSLGSGGAGYSNQPQHF.

A word on this clonotype: A much larger clone sits a single nucleotide away, making a read error possible. This sequence joins TRBV27 and TRBJ2-5; no clear D. The germline V gene encodes CDR1 MNHEY and CDR2 SMNVEV (reference sequence). This CDR3 is built from 12 residues. The CDR3: CASRSGRETHYF. The CDR3 nucleotides are TGTGCCAGCAGGTCGGGCAGAGAGACCCATTACTTC.

This clonotype was counted at least ten times. The rearrangement uses TRBV15 and TRBJ2-1; D unclear. Germline CDR1 is LNHNV and CDR2 is YYDKDF (reference sequence). V was shortened by 5 bases and J by 8 bases, with 10 bases between the two germline ends. This CDR3 contains 12 residues. The CDR3 nucleotides are TGTGCCACCAGCGCGGCTGGATATGAGCAGTTCTTC. Amino acids: CATSAAGYEQFF. The full variable domain, with the rest looked up from reference TRBV15 and TRBJ2-1, is DAMVIQNPRYQVTQFGKPVTLSCSQTLNHNVMYWYQQKSSQAPKLLFHYYDKDFNNEADTPDNFQSRRPNTSFCFLDIRSPGLGDTAMYLCATSAAGYEQFFGPGTRLTVL.

The chain has TRBV6-1 and TRBJ1-1, with D possibly matching TRBD1 (6 bases). The V and J ends lost 9 bases and 0 bases respectively, with 17 bases between them. The germline V gene encodes CDR1 MNHNS and CDR2 SASEGT. The CDR3 spans 15 residues. CDR3 protein: CARIKQQGMNTEAFF. The CDR3 DNA reads as TGTGCCAGAATCAAACAACAGGGAATGAACACTGAAGCTTTCTTT.

The rearrangement joins TRBV3-1 to TRBJ2-1; TRBD2 aligns across 7 bases. With 2 bases clipped from V and 4 bases from J, the junction kept 8 bases outside the gene matches. The germline V gene has CDR1 LGHDT and CDR2 YNNKEL (reference sequence). The CDR3 consists of 16 residues. The CDR3 here is CASSQNAGVGYNEQFF. CDR3 DNA: TGTGCCAGCAGCCAAAATGCGGGAGTGGGGTACAATGAGCAGTTCTTC.